The T cell receptor beta chain under discussion was sequenced for a study of T cells in Graves' hyperthyroidism and ophthalmopathy. Hyperthyroidism was newly diagnosed in patients aged 18 to 65 (duration under 2 months). This clonotype was seen repeatedly, ten times or more. As yet, its antigen is unknown. Amplification of TCR beta CDR3 regions was performed using RNA transcripts as template. HTBI primers were the set used in a first-round RT-PCR of the TCR CDR3. MiXCR, run by TCRdb on the multiplex PCR reads, gives a single entry per CDR3 protein. The sample carries roughly 45,000 distinct CDR3 sequences, about 52% recorded once. Germline V gene data show CDR1 as MNHEY and CDR2 as SVGEGT. V was pared by 7 bases and J by 3 bases, with 6 bases between. The CDR3 loop spans 11 amino acids. Overall study findings and caveats: Blood held most thyroid clonotypes expanded above 0.001 frequency.

This receptor was identified in a woman between 45 and 60 years old with Graves' hyperthyroidism. The sequenced sample was peripheral blood or thyroid tissue (not recorded which). The chain couples TRBV6-2 or TRBV6-3 to TRBJ2-5; D is undetermined. The CDR3 nucleotides are TGTGCCAGCACTTATAAAGAGACCCAGTACTTC. Its translation: CASTYKETQYF.